Below are 21 T cell receptor beta chains sequenced from a single sample in a study of metastatic and nonmetastatic thyroid tumors. Prior to thyroid surgery, none of the patients had received any treatment. TCRdb re-called the PCR reads via MiXCR. This table holds about 21,000 clones, roughly 12% found once. The sequenced sample was blood. All receptors derive from a female donor with papillary thyroid cancer or a benign thyroid nodule (not recorded which). Some clones in this sample may be carry-over from other donors' samples.

This clone was observed many times. The chain recombines TRBV5-5 with TRBJ1-2, with a tentative D call TRBD1 (5 bases). The CDR3 consists of 15 residues. The V gene's germline CDR1 is SGHKS and CDR2 YYEKEE (reference sequence). Trimming took off 4 bases at V and 4 bases at J, with 17 bases between the two ends. CDR3 nucleotides: TGTGCCAGCAGCCCGTGGCAGGGAGATGGCTATGGCTACACCTTC. This sequence encodes CASSPWQGDGYGYTF.

This clone has a count of ten or more. The V and J genes are TRBV20-1 and TRBJ2-5, with D tentatively TRBD1 or TRBD2 (6 bases each). Trimming removed 1 base at V and 1 base at J, with 10 bases between. The V gene's germline CDR1 is DFQATT and CDR2 SNEGSKA (reference sequence). The CDR3 is 14 amino acids. DNA of the CDR3: TGCAGTGCTAGAGCGGGGGCCCTCCAAGAGACCCAGTACTTC. Residues: CSARAGALQETQYF.

This clone was detected ten times or more. Given a much more abundant clone one base away, this may be a read error. The V call is TRBV15, the J call TRBJ2-2; tentatively, D is TRBD1 (8 bases). Germline lookup yields CDR1 LNHNV and CDR2 YYDKDF (reference sequence). The ends were cut back, 2 bases at V and 0 bases at J, with 22 bases in the middle. The CDR3 loop spans 20 amino acids. CDR3 DNA: TGTGCCACCAGCAGACTCCTGGGAGCGGGACAGGAGGCGAACACCGGGGAGCTGTTTTTT. Translating it yields CATSRLLGAGQEANTGELFF.

This chain connects TRBV7-2 to TRBJ2-7; the match to TRBD2 covers 7 bases. The germline gives CDR1 SGHTA, CDR2 FQGNSA. The CDR3 extends over 15 amino acids. The V segment lost 4 bases and the J segment 0 bases; nucleotides outside the gene matches: 6. The CDR3 nucleotides are TGTGCCAGCAGCTCTGACGGGACTAACTCCTACGAGCAGTACTTC. This codes for CASSSDGTNSYEQYF.

This clone came up a few times. CDR3 protein: CASRSGAGMVSNQPQHF. The CDR3 DNA sequence: TGTGCCAGTCGATCGGGGGCGGGGATGGTTAGCAATCAGCCCCAGCATTTT. The V call is TRBV19, the J call TRBJ1-5, with a possible D match to TRBD1 (6 bases). V lost 8 bases and J lost 0, with 20 bases in between. The CDR3 sequence is 17 residues long. Germline V gives CDR1 LNHDA, CDR2 SQIVND (reference sequence).

Sample share makes this clone medium-sized. This chain uses TRBV6-1 with TRBJ1-2, with a weak D call TRBD1 (6 bases). The CDR3 is 13 amino acids. The ends were cut back, 7 bases at V and 2 bases at J, with 11 bases in the middle. CDR1 and CDR2 (germline): MNHNS, SASEGT. The CDR3 region is CASNGQLNYGYTF. The CDR3 DNA reads as TGTGCCAGCAACGGACAGCTAAACTATGGCTACACCTTC.

This clone was seen many times. This chain links TRBV9 with TRBJ2-1; TRBD2 aligns across 9 bases. This CDR3 contains 15 residues. The junction had 8 bases not matched to a gene; V was cut back by 3 bases and J by 7 bases. Germline V gives CDR1 SGDLS, CDR2 YYNGEE. The CDR3 region is CASSATGTSRNEQFF. The CDR3 bases are TGTGCCAGCAGCGCAACCGGGACTAGCCGTAATGAGCAGTTCTTC.

V gene TRBV6-2 or TRBV6-3 combines with J gene TRBJ1-3; D is uncertain. The V end lost 2 bases, the J end lost 6 bases, and 11 bases lay between the germline ends. The length of the CDR3 is 14 residues. The germline V gene encodes CDR1 MNHEY and CDR2 SVGEGT. DNA for the CDR3: TGTGCCAGCAGTTACGACATCTATGTAAACACCATATATTTT. The encoded protein is CASSYDIYVNTIYF.

This clone showed up many times. This chain links TRBV19 with TRBJ2-1; 10 bases map to TRBD2. CDR3 length equals 18 residues. CDR1 and CDR2 (germline): LNHDA, SQIVND (reference sequence). J was trimmed by 4 bases and V by 4 bases; bases with no gene match: 13. CDR3 region: CASSTRTSGRIHYNEQFF. The CDR3 DNA sequence: TGTGCCAGTAGTACCCGGACTAGCGGACGCATACATTACAATGAGCAGTTCTTC.

The sample holds many counts of this clone. The rearrangement joins TRBV11-1 to TRBJ2-2; maybe TRBD1 (6 bases). The germline gives CDR1 SGHAT, CDR2 FQDESV (reference sequence). The ends were cut back, 4 bases at V and 5 bases at J, with 20 bases in the middle. The CDR3 has 17 residues. In DNA form, the CDR3 reads TGTGCCAGCAGCTCCCTTTTCGGGGACACCGTAACCGGGGAGCTGTTTTTT. Amino acids: CASSSLFGDTVTGELFF.

A word on this clone: The conserved closing phenylalanine or tryptophan is absent in this CDR3, likely reflecting a read error. The DNA is left out, because the CDR3 cannot be placed on it with certainty; the CDR3 is given as TCRdb lists it. This chain joins TRBV11-2 and TRBJ2-6; the listed D gene, TRBD1, was not tested against the DNA. The CDR3 totals 8 residues, both ends included. Germline assignment: CDR1 SGHAT and CDR2 FQNNGV. Here the CDR3 reads CASSPLRT.

This clone was recorded many times. V is TRBV11-2 and J is TRBJ2-7; D may be TRBD1 (5 bases). The length of the CDR3 is 15 residues. Per germline, CDR1 SGHAT and CDR2 FQNNGV. V was cut by 2 bases and J by 6 bases, with 17 bases left in between. CDR3 nucleotide sequence: TGTGCCAGCAGCTTAAAAGTGGCAGGGAACGTCGAGCAGTACTTC. Translated: CASSLKVAGNVEQYF.

This clone was detected ten times or more. Other DNA sequences in the same sample also yield this CDR3. The chain couples TRBV28 to TRBJ1-1; TRBD1 is a possible D gene (5 bases). There are 15 residues in the CDR3. Germline assignment: CDR1 MDHEN and CDR2 SYDVKM. V was clipped by 2 bases and J by 2 bases, with 12 bases between them. CDR3 nucleotides: TGTGCCAGCAGTTTAGGGGGTGGACACAACACTGAAGCTTTCTTT. This translates into CASSLGGGHNTEAFF.

This clone was detected many times. The chain recombines TRBV11-1 with TRBJ1-4; D remains ambiguous. The CDR3 has 16 residues. V lost 4 bases and J 3 bases, leaving 15 bases between the germline ends. Germline V gene lookup returns CDR1 SGHAT and CDR2 FQDESV (reference sequence). The CDR3 DNA sequence: TGTGCCAGCAGCTATGGATGGGAATTGGCTAATGAAAAACTGTTTTTT. Amino acids: CASSYGWELANEKLFF.

A note on this clone: This may arise from a read error, as a much more abundant clone is one base away. The conserved final phenylalanine or tryptophan is absent from the CDR3, which likely points to a read error. The CDR3 bases are TGCAGTGCTAGACGGCGGGGGCCCCAAGAGACCCAGTACCTC. It specifies CSARRRGPQETQYL. J is TRBJ2-5 and V is TRBV20-1, with a weak D call TRBD2 (7 bases). In germline, CDR1 is DFQATT, CDR2 SNEGSKA (reference sequence). The V and J ends lost 2 bases and 1 base respectively, with 11 bases between them. This CDR3 has 14 amino acids.

This clone was counted at least ten times. Mismatch with germline at one junction end may stem from a read error. This chain joins TRBV7-3 and TRBJ2-3, with 8 nucleotides matching TRBD2. CDR1 SGHTA and CDR2 FQGTGA come from the germline V gene. This CDR3 comprises 15 residues. In DNA, the CDR3 is TGTGCCAGCAGCTTTGCCGGGGGGGCAACAGATGCGCAGTATTTT. Translated: CASSFAGGATDAQYF.

This clone was recorded at least ten times. The genes are TRBV29-1 and TRBJ1-3; D is possibly TRBD1 (5 bases). Germline V gene data show CDR1 as SQVTM and CDR2 as ANQGSEA. The V gene lost 7 bases and the J gene lost 0 bases, with 13 bases spanning the gap. The CDR3 covers 14 residues. CDR3 nucleotide sequence: TGCAGCGGATTACAGGTCGGCTCTGGAAACACCATATATTTT. Protein sequence: CSGLQVGSGNTIYF. Variable domain in full (rest from reference TRBV29-1 and TRBJ1-3): SAVISQKPSRDICQRGTSLTIQCQVDSQVTMMFWYRQQPGQSLTLIATANQGSEATYESGFVIDKFPISRPNLTFSTLTVSNMSPEDSSIYLCSGLQVGSGNTIYFGEGSWLTVV.

V is TRBV6-1 and J is TRBJ1-2, with a tentative D call TRBD1 (6 bases). Deletions cut 5 bases from V and 3 bases from J, with 16 bases between. CDR1 and CDR2 (germline): MNHNS, SASEGT. The CDR3 length is 15 residues. This CDR3 reads CASSSQNRGDYGYTF. In nucleotides, the CDR3 is TGTGCCAGCAGTTCCCAAAATAGGGGGGACTATGGCTACACCTTC.

There are many counts of this clone. The V and J genes are TRBV7-9 and TRBJ2-2; 11 nucleotides line up with TRBD2. Germline-derived CDR1 and CDR2 are SEHNR and FQNEAQ (reference sequence). Trimming at V came to 5 bases and at J to 4 bases, leaving 3 bases not matched to a gene. The length of the CDR3 is 15 residues. CDR3 loop: CASSGSGGATGELFF. The CDR3 DNA follows: TGTGCCAGCAGCGGTAGCGGGGGGGCCACCGGGGAGCTGTTTTTT.

This clone was found many times. The J gene is TRBJ2-3, the V gene TRBV7-3; D gene uncertain. Germline assignment: CDR1 SGHTA and CDR2 FQGTGA. This CDR3 contains 13 residues. V shed 2 bases and J shed 6 bases, with 9 bases lying between them. As DNA, the CDR3 is TGTGCCAGCAGCTTATCCCGAGACGATACGCAGTATTTT. It translates to CASSLSRDDTQYF.

The table lists this clone with many counts. This sequence joins TRBV20-1 and TRBJ1-5; D gene ambiguous. The V end was cut by 6 bases, the J end by 4 bases, with 13 bases between. This CDR3 has 13 amino acids. The germline gives CDR1 DFQATT, CDR2 SNEGSKA (reference sequence). The CDR3 DNA follows: TGCAGTGCAAACTATCGCAGTAATCAGCCCCAGCATTTT. Protein product: CSANYRSNQPQHF.